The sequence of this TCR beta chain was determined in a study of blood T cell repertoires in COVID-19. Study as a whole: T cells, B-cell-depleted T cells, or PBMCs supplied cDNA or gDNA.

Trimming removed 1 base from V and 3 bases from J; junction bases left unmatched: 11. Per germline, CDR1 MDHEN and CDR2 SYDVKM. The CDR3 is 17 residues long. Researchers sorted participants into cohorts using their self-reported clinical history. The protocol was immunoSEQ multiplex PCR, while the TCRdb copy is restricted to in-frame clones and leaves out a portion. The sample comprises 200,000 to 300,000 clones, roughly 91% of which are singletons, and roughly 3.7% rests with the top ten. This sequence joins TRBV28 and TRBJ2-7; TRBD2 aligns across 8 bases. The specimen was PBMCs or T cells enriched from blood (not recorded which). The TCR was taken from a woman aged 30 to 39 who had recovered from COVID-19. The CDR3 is CASSLFPGGYYNYEQYF. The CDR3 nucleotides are TGTGCCAGCAGTTTATTCCCGGGAGGGTACTATAACTACGAGCAGTACTTC.